A single sample gave rise to the 26 T cell receptor beta chains below, sequenced in a study of tumor-infiltrating lymphocytes in primary liver carcinoma. Investigators took RNA and DNA out together from 20-30 mg of unsorted bulk tissue. Synthesis of TCR beta cDNA was carried out from 450 to 650 ng total RNA with a constant-region primer. Libraries of TCR beta came from three nested multiplex PCR rounds with slightly modified ARM-PCR. The opening two PCR rounds, 10 cycles each, paired TRBV1-TRBV30 forward primers with a C-beta reverse primer. TCRdb re-derived calls from the multiplex PCR reads in MiXCR, one entry per CDR3 protein. Of approximately 110,000 distinct CDR3 sequences listed, 64% are singletons. The specimen was liver tumor tissue from sampling region 3. Subset reported: tumor region T3, left-lateral pole. All receptors derive from a woman between 55 and 75 years old with primary liver carcinoma and hepatitis B virus infection.

Notes on this clonotype: Relative to the germline gene, one junction end is altered; a read error may explain this. CDR3 sequence: CASGLVTGTNYNEQFF. CDR3 sequence (DNA): TGTGCCAGCGGCTTAGTTACAGGGACTAATTACAATGAGCAATTCTTC. This rearrangement joins TRBV11-2 to TRBJ2-1; D is possibly TRBD2 (7 bases). CDR3 length: 16 residues. Germline V gives CDR1 SGHAT, CDR2 FQNNGV.

The gene calls are TRBV19 and TRBJ1-2; possible D gene TRBD1, 6 bases. Trimming took off 5 bases at V and 4 bases at J, with 23 bases between the two ends. The V gene's germline CDR1 is LNHDA and CDR2 SQIVND (reference sequence). The CDR3 consists of 17 residues. The CDR3 DNA is TGTGCCAGTAGTCGCGCGACAGGATTGGCAGGGAGCTATGGCTACACCTTC. Translation gives CASSRATGLAGSYGYTF.

This clonotype was observed at least ten times. V gene TRBV12-3 or TRBV12-4 combines with J gene TRBJ2-7; D could derive from TRBD1 or TRBD2 (6 bases each). The ends were cut back, 4 bases at V and 0 bases at J, with 13 bases in the middle. The CDR3 has 15 amino acids. The DNA of the CDR3 is TGTGCCAGCAGTTACAGGGAGCGGGCCTCCTACGAGCAGTACTTC. As protein: CASSYRERASYEQYF.

By share, this clonotype ranks as medium-sized. V gene TRBV11-2 combines with J gene TRBJ1-3; no firm D call. Trimming took off 1 base at V and 4 bases at J, with 2 bases between the two ends. The germline gives CDR1 SGHAT, CDR2 FQNNGV. The CDR3 has 12 residues. This CDR3 reads CASSLAGNTIYF. CDR3 nucleotides: TGTGCCAGCAGCTTAGCGGGAAACACCATATATTTT.

Details on this clonotype: This may come from a read error, since a much larger clone is one base off. J is TRBJ2-1 and V is TRBV6-6; 8 bases agree with TRBD2. Trimming removed 5 bases from V and 0 bases from J; junction bases left unmatched: 9. This CDR3 is 17 amino acids long. Germline V gene lookup returns CDR1 MNHNY and CDR2 SVGAGI (reference sequence). The CDR3 bases are TGTGCCAGCAGTCCATCGGGAAGCGGGAGCTCCTACAATGAGCAGTTCTTC. Protein product: CASSPSGSGSSYNEQFF.

This clonotype has more than one count but fewer than ten. This may be a read error, as it is one base from a much larger clone. CDR3 loop: CASSPKGAGTGELSF. DNA of the CDR3: TGCGCCAGCAGCCCCAAGGGGGCTGGCACCGGGGAGCTGTCTTTT. This rearrangement joins TRBV4-1 to TRBJ2-2, with 7 bases matching TRBD1. CDR1 MGHRA and CDR2 YSYEKL come from the germline V gene. The CDR3 length is 15 residues.

The sample holds a few counts of this clonotype. V and J are TRBV28 and TRBJ1-2, with D maybe TRBD1 (6 bases). Between the trimmed V and J ends, which lost 3 bases and 0 bases, there was a span of 17 bases. Per the germline V gene, CDR1 is MDHEN and CDR2 is SYDVKM. This CDR3 has 17 residues. CDR3 sequence: CASSLDGTSLANYGYTF. DNA for the CDR3: TGTGCCAGCAGTTTGGATGGGACATCCCTAGCTAACTATGGCTACACCTTC.

About this clonotype itself: One end of the junction fails to match germline, which may point to a read error. V and J are TRBV7-9 and TRBJ2-4, with TRBD2 as a possible D gene (5 bases). The CDR3 covers 15 residues. The germline CDR1 and CDR2 sequences are SEHNR and FQNEAQ (reference sequence). CDR3 sequence reads: CVSSLAGGPKNIQYF. CDR3 in DNA: TGTGTCAGCAGCTTAGCTGGAGGCCCCAAAAACATTCAGTACTTC.

On this clonotype itself: The junction does not match germline at one end; this may be a read error. This sequence joins TRBV11-2 and TRBJ1-5; D might be TRBD1 (6 bases). Germline V gene data show CDR1 as SGHAT and CDR2 as FQNNGV. This CDR3 has 13 amino acids. CDR3 in amino acids: CASRGQIDQPQHF. CDR3 in DNA: TGTGCTAGCAGAGGACAGATCGATCAGCCCCAACATTTT. The whole variable domain, remainder taken from reference TRBV11-2 and TRBJ1-5, is EAGVAQSPRYKIIEKRQSVAFWCNPISGHATLYWYQQILGQGPKLLIQFQNNGVVDDSQLPKDRFSAERLKGVDSTLKIQPAKLEDSAVYLCASRGQIDQPQHFGDGTRLSIL.

This clonotype was seen more than once but under ten times. One end of the junction fails to match germline, which may point to a read error. V and J are TRBV6-4 and TRBJ2-2; TRBD2 might be the D (6 bases). The germline V gene has CDR1 MRHNA and CDR2 SNTAGT. This CDR3 comprises 16 residues. The CDR3 protein is CASSDSLGGGTGELLF. In DNA form, the CDR3 reads TGTGCCAGCAGTGACTCGCTGGGAGGTGGTACCGGGGAGCTGCTTTTT.

A remark on this clonotype: A much larger clone differs by one base, so this may be a read error. The chain couples TRBV29-1 to TRBJ2-2, with 10 bases fitting TRBD2. Germline V gives CDR1 SQVTM, CDR2 ANQGSEA. This CDR3 is built from 16 residues. The V and J ends lost 6 bases and 3 bases, in that order; junction bases with no gene match: 10. The CDR3 DNA follows: TGCAGCGTCCCGAGGGGCCTAGCGGGAGACACCGGGGAGCTGTTTTTT. Protein product: CSVPRGLAGDTGELFF.

This clonotype was seen ten or more times. The chain has TRBV5-5 and TRBJ2-1, with D tentatively TRBD2 (6 bases). Germline CDR1 is SGHKS and CDR2 is YYEKEE (reference sequence). V lost 4 bases, J lost 9 bases, and 14 bases lay in between. This CDR3 region has 13 residues. In DNA, the CDR3 is TGTGCCAGCAGCAAGGACCGGAGGGGTGAGCAGTTCTTC. This translates into CASSKDRRGEQFF.

About this clonotype: With a much larger clone just one base away, this may be a read error. V is TRBV6-5 and J is TRBJ2-5; 10 bases map to TRBD2. CDR3 size: 16 residues. The germline gives CDR1 MNHEY, CDR2 SVGAGI. The ends lost 4 bases at V and 2 bases at J; junction bases unmatched: 7. The CDR3 DNA sequence: TGTGCCAGCAGTTTTTCCAGGACTAGCGGTCAAGAGACCCAGTACTTC. It yields the protein CASSFSRTSGQETQYF.

As to this clonotype: The conserved final phenylalanine or tryptophan is absent from the CDR3, which likely points to a read error. The CDR3 DNA reads TGTGCCACTTCACTAGAGTCCGAAAACATTCAGTACTTA. Its protein is CATSLESENIQYL. The chain combines TRBV11-2 with TRBJ2-4; tentatively, D is TRBD2 (5 bases). Germline V gene sequence: CDR1 SGHAT, CDR2 FQNNGV. V was trimmed by 10 bases and J by 5 bases, leaving 15 bases between them. The CDR3 totals 13 residues.

About this clonotype: A much larger clone lies a single base off, so this may be a read error. This sequence joins TRBV29-1 and TRBJ2-3; tentative D call: TRBD1 (5 bases). In germline, CDR1 is SQVTM, CDR2 ANQGSEA. V lost 4 bases, J lost 2 bases, and 16 bases lay in between. This CDR3 spans 15 amino acids. CDR3 in amino acids: CSVAARTDNTDTQYF. The DNA of the CDR3 is TGCAGCGTTGCAGCGAGGACGGACAACACAGATACGCAGTATTTT.

On this clonotype itself: Compared with germline, one end of the junction differs, possibly owing to a read error. The chain uses TRBV11-2 and TRBJ2-2; a weak D match, TRBD2 (6 bases). The CDR3 runs to 14 residues. Germline V gene sequence: CDR1 SGHAT, CDR2 FQNNGV. The CDR3 protein is CVSSPPSGTGELFF. CDR3 DNA: TGTGTCAGCAGCCCCCCAAGCGGGACCGGGGAGCTGTTTTTT.

The chain employs TRBV5-1 and TRBJ2-3, with D uncertain. The V gene's germline CDR1 is SGHRS and CDR2 YFSETQ. Trimming removed 8 bases at V and 2 bases at J, with 15 bases between. The CDR3 length is 14 residues. CDR3 residues: CASYSSSHTDTQYF. DNA for the CDR3: TGCGCCAGTTACAGTAGCAGCCACACAGATACGCAGTATTTT.

In the case of this clonotype: In this CDR3 the conserved last residue, phenylalanine or tryptophan, is missing, so a read error is likely. The chain recombines TRBV5-4 with TRBJ2-7; D remains unclear. CDR3 length: 14 residues. CDR1 and CDR2 (germline): SGHNT, YYREEE (reference sequence). V was pared by 1 base and J by 3 bases, with 11 bases between. The CDR3 is CASSLHSNLYEQYL. The DNA of the CDR3 is TGTGCCAGCAGCTTGCACTCAAACCTCTACGAGCAGTACTTA.

This clonotype has ten or more counts. The rearrangement links TRBV6-6 to TRBJ2-5, with TRBD1 matching 10 bases. The CDR3 has 15 amino acids. V was clipped by 2 bases and J by 2 bases; unmatched bases: 2. Looked up from germline, CDR1 is MNHNY and CDR2 is SVGAGI (reference sequence). This CDR3 is CASSYRDRGQETQYF. DNA of the CDR3: TGTGCCAGCAGTTACCGGGACAGGGGTCAAGAGACCCAGTACTTC.

This chain uses TRBV6-5 with TRBJ1-5; D is ambiguous. There are 16 residues in the CDR3. The V end was cut by 6 bases, the J end by 2 bases, with 17 bases between. Germline CDR1 and CDR2: MNHEY and SVGAGI. DNA of the CDR3: TGTGCCAGCAGCCCCTCCCCCGCATGGGGCAATCAGCCCCAGCATTTT. It encodes CASSPSPAWGNQPQHF.

Of note for this clonotype: The germline gene is not matched at one end of the junction; a read error may be the cause. This chain uses TRBV5-1 with TRBJ2-5, with TRBD2 as a possible D gene (6 bases). This CDR3 comprises 11 residues. Germline values: CDR1 SGHRS, CDR2 YFSETQ. The CDR3 region has the DNA TGCGCCAGCAGCTCGGGAGAGACCCGGTACTTC. It yields the protein CASSSGETRYF.

As concerns this clonotype: A read error is possible here, since a much larger clone lies one base away. The rearrangement joins TRBV5-4 to TRBJ2-1, with D possibly TRBD2 on 6 matching bases. There are 14 residues in the CDR3. Germline-derived CDR1 and CDR2 are SGHNT and YYREEE (reference sequence). The CDR3 region is CATSLPGSRNEQFF. The DNA for the CDR3 is TGTGCCACCAGCTTGCCCGGGAGTCGAAATGAGCAGTTCTTC.

With respect to this clonotype: The junction departs from the called germline gene at one end, perhaps through a read error. This chain joins TRBV29-1 and TRBJ2-3, with a weak D call TRBD1 (6 bases). The CDR3 is made up of 14 amino acids. Looked up from germline, CDR1 is SQVTM and CDR2 is ANQGSEA. CDR3 sequence: CSVDGGRGADTQYF. The CDR3 nucleotides are TGCAGCGTTGACGGTGGCAGGGGAGCAGACACGCAGTATTTT.

This clonotype was seen at least ten times. The chain couples TRBV13 to TRBJ2-7; tentatively, D is TRBD1 (5 bases). Deletions cut 1 base from V and 5 bases from J, with 9 bases between. Germline lookup yields CDR1 PRHDT and CDR2 FYEKMQ (reference sequence). This CDR3 has 13 residues. The CDR3 coding sequence is TGTGCCAGCAGCTTAGTAGACAGAGACGAGCAGTACTTC. Its protein is CASSLVDRDEQYF.

This clonotype has a handful of counts. A clone one base away is much larger, so this may be a read error. The genes are TRBV6-6 and TRBJ2-7; the D gene is possibly TRBD1 (5 bases). V lost 4 bases and J lost 4, with 11 bases in between. The germline V gene encodes CDR1 MNHNY and CDR2 SVGAGI (reference sequence). The CDR3 length is 13 residues. The CDR3 nucleotides read TGTGCCAGCAGTTTGGGTAGGGGTTACGAGCAGTACTTC. This codes for CASSLGRGYEQYF.

The V call is TRBV5-1, the J call TRBJ1-5; 8 positions agree with TRBD1. Unmatched junction bases numbered 6, after V lost 1 base and J lost 3 bases. The CDR3 length is 16 residues. The germline V gene encodes CDR1 SGHRS and CDR2 YFSETQ. The CDR3 sequence: CASSLTGGGDNQPQHF. CDR3 coding DNA: TGCGCCAGCAGCTTGACAGGGGGAGGTGACAATCAGCCCCAGCATTTT.